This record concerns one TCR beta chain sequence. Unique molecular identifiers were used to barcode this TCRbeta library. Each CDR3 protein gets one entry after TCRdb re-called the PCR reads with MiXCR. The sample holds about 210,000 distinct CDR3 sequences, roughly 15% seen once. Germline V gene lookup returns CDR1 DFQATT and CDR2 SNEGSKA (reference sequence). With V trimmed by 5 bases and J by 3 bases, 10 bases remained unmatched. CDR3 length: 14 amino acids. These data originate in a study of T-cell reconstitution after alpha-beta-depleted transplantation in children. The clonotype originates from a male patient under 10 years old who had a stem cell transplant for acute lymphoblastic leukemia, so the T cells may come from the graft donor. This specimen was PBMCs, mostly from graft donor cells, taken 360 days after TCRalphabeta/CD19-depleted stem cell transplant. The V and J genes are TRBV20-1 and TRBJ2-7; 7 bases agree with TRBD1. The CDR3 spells CSAPRSPGGYEQYF. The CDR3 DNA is TGCAGTGCTCCCAGAAGTCCAGGGGGCTACGAGCAGTACTTC.